This T cell receptor beta chain was retrieved from a study of cytomegalovirus exposure and HLA in healthy donors. Amplification used 60 Vbeta primers and 13 Jbeta primers. Assay used: immunoSEQ multiplex PCR; TCRdb lists only in-frame clones, some missing. The sample lists 250,000 to 350,000 clones, approximately 80% seen once, with about 0.3% in the top ten. This clone has just a few counts. Its antigen is not identified. Sampled while nominally healthy, donors likely had unrecorded immune exposures. The CDR3 length is 15 residues. From germline, CDR1 is SGHAT and CDR2 FQNNGV. The V gene lost 1 base and the J gene lost 8 bases, with 17 bases spanning the gap. Findings of the study overall: Analysis was performed later, and it showed HLA-associated TCR beta chains to be more clonally expanded than equally common others. Common viral pathogens seemed to be connected with several of the most significant clusters, according to a later analysis. The study had only CMV serostatus as immune exposure information.

The specimen sequenced was PBMCs. This chain uses TRBV11-2 with TRBJ1-2; D is possibly TRBD1 (6 bases). The receptor's source is a girl aged 2-15 years in good health and CMV-seronegative. The DNA of the CDR3 is TGTGCCAGCAGCTTAGGGGATACAGGGTTAGGAGGCTACACCTTC. Protein: CASSLGDTGLGGYTF. The whole variable domain, filled in from reference TRBV11-2 and TRBJ1-2, reads EAGVAQSPRYKIIEKRQSVAFWCNPISGHATLYWYQQILGQGPKLLIQFQNNGVVDDSQLPKDRFSAERLKGVDSTLKIQPAKLEDSAVYLCASSLGDTGLGGYTFGSGTRLTVV.